Listed below are T cell receptor beta chains from one sample, sequenced in a study of T-cell memory formation after mild COVID-19. TCRdb reprocessed the 5' RACE reads via MiXCR and lists one record per CDR3 protein. The sample shows tens of thousands of distinct CDR3 sequences, over 15% of them seen only once. The sample was PBMCs or a T cell subset sorted from them (not recorded which). These receptors were collected from an adult woman who had mild COVID-19 (a few samples of this study predate the infection). Cell type and time point are not known. CDR3s include the opening cysteine and the closing phenylalanine or tryptophan. The order of the fields is clone size, D gene, V gene, J gene, CDR3 DNA, CDR3 protein. The D gene is left open where the match is weak. A clone size is listed for some rows: how often the clone was seen (once, few, many), or a class if it is expanded.

abundance: .; d_gene: .; v_gene: TRBV5-1; j_gene: TRBJ2-3; CDR3nt: TGCGCCAGCAGTGTCTGGGGGGGCACAGATACGCAGTATTTT; CDR3aa: CASSVWGGTDTQYF
abundance: .; d_gene: .; v_gene: TRBV11-3; j_gene: TRBJ2-1; CDR3nt: TGTGCCAGCAGCTTATCGGAGGGCCCCTACAATGAGCAGTTCTTC; CDR3aa: CASSLSEGPYNEQFF
abundance: .; d_gene: .; v_gene: TRBV9; j_gene: TRBJ2-5; CDR3nt: TGTGCCAGCAGCCTCGAAGGGGGGAAAGAGACCCAGTACTTC; CDR3aa: CASSLEGGKETQYF
abundance: .; d_gene: .; v_gene: TRBV6-5; j_gene: TRBJ2-5; CDR3nt: TGTGCCAGCAGCAGAACAGGGGCGGGGGAGACCCAGTACTTC; CDR3aa: CASSRTGAGETQYF
abundance: .; d_gene: .; v_gene: TRBV3-1; j_gene: TRBJ2-3; CDR3nt: TGTGCCAGCAGCCAAGATGAGGATACGCAGTATTTT; CDR3aa: CASSQDEDTQYF
abundance: many; d_gene: TRBD2; v_gene: TRBV9; j_gene: TRBJ2-3; CDR3nt: TGTGCCAGCAGCGTCGGCCTAGCGGGAGAAACAGATACGCAGTATTTT; CDR3aa: CASSVGLAGETDTQYF
abundance: few; d_gene: TRBD1; v_gene: TRBV20-1; j_gene: TRBJ2-5; CDR3nt: TGCAGTGCTAGTGGGACAGGGTACCAAGAGACCCAGTACTTC; CDR3aa: CSASGTGYQETQYF
abundance: .; d_gene: TRBD1; v_gene: TRBV6-5; j_gene: TRBJ1-2; CDR3nt: TGTGCCAGCAGCAATCAGGGGGCCTACTATGGCTACACCTTC; CDR3aa: CASSNQGAYYGYTF
abundance: .; d_gene: .; v_gene: TRBV12-3/TRBV12-4; j_gene: TRBJ2-3; CDR3nt: TGTGCCAGCAGCCCCCCTAGCCCAGATACGCAGTATTTT; CDR3aa: CASSPPSPDTQYF
abundance: .; d_gene: .; v_gene: TRBV30; j_gene: TRBJ2-3; CDR3nt: TGTGCCTGGACCCAGGGGGGGGTAGATACGCAGTATTTT; CDR3aa: CAWTQGGVDTQYF
abundance: few; d_gene: TRBD1; v_gene: TRBV20-1; j_gene: TRBJ2-7; CDR3nt: TGCAGTGCTAGATCGGGACAGGGGGCGTACGAGCAGTACTTC; CDR3aa: CSARSGQGAYEQYF
abundance: .; d_gene: .; v_gene: TRBV12-3/TRBV12-4; j_gene: TRBJ2-7; CDR3nt: TGTGCCTGCGGAGGGGGAGCGAGGTACGAGCAGTACTTC; CDR3aa: CACGGGARYEQYF
abundance: .; d_gene: .; v_gene: TRBV5-6; j_gene: TRBJ2-1; CDR3nt: TGTGCCAGCAGCGTTAGCGCGACTTCCTACAATGAGCAGTTCTTC; CDR3aa: CASSVSATSYNEQFF
abundance: few; d_gene: .; v_gene: TRBV5-5; j_gene: TRBJ2-1; CDR3nt: TGTGCCAGCAGCTTGGAGTCCCAACCCCCCTACAATGAGCAGTTCTTC; CDR3aa: CASSLESQPPYNEQFF
abundance: few; d_gene: .; v_gene: TRBV11-2; j_gene: TRBJ2-3; CDR3nt: TGTGCCAGCAGTCAAGGGCATTCAGATACGCAGTATTTT; CDR3aa: CASSQGHSDTQYF